This TCR beta chain was sequenced during a study of blood T cells in healthy people across ages. V was cut by 1 base and J by 7 bases, with 13 bases left in between. The CDR3 covers 15 residues. Looked up from germline, CDR1 is MGHDK and CDR2 is SYGVNS. Primers used in a second PCR of roughly 7 to 12 cycles were a sample-barcoded 5' primer and a J-beta primer mix. MiXCR, applied by TCRdb to the 5' RACE reads, yields one record per CDR3 protein. The table shows over 1.5 million distinct CDR3 sequences, with roughly 49% occurring only once. The rearrangement uses TRBV25-1 and TRBJ1-4; D call uncertain. Sequenced: blood. The sequence came from a woman aged 40 to 50 in good health. CDR3 coding DNA: TGTGCCAGCAGTGAATCCCATATCCTTGGTGAAAAACTGTTTTTT. As protein: CASSESHILGEKLFF.